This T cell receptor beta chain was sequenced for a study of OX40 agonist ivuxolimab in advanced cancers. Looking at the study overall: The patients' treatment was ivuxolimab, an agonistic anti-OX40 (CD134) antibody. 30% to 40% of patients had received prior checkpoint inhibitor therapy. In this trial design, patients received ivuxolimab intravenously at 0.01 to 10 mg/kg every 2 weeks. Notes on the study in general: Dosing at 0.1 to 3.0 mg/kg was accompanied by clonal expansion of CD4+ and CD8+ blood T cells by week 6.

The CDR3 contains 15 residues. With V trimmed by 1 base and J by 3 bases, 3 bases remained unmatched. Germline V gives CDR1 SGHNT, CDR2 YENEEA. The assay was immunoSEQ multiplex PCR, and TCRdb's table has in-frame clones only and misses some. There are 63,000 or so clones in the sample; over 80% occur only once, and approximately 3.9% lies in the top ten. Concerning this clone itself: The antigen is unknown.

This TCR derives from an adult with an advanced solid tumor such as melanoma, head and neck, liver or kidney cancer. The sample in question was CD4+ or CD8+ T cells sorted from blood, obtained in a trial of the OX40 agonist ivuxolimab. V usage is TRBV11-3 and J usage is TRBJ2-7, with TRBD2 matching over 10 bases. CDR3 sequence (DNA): TGTGCCAGCAGCTTAGCATCTAGCGGGAGCTACGAGCAGTACTTC. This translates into CASSLASSGSYEQYF.